A single sample is the source of the 19 T cell receptor beta chains below, sequenced in a study of cytomegalovirus exposure and HLA in healthy donors. PCR was performed using 60 Vbeta and 13 Jbeta primers. Profiled with immunoSEQ multiplex PCR; TCRdb holds only in-frame clones, not every one. Of around 200,000 clones in the sample, roughly 80% are singletons; the top ten hold around 3.2%. Sequences were obtained from PBMCs. These receptors originate from a female donor in good health and CMV-seronegative.

This rearrangement joins TRBV4-1 to TRBJ1-2, with TRBD1 matching over 7 bases. This CDR3 has 15 amino acids. Looked up from germline, CDR1 is MGHRA and CDR2 is YSYEKL. The J segment lost 7 bases and the V segment lost 1 base, leaving 9 bases of the junction unmatched. This CDR3 is CASSQVPPGGLGYTF. The CDR3 DNA sequence: TGCGCCAGCAGCCAAGTACCCCCAGGGGGGCTTGGCTACACCTTC.

The V and J genes are TRBV14 and TRBJ2-5; possible D gene TRBD2, 6 bases. The end of the DNA is better explained by TRBJ2-7, so the J call may be wrong. The CDR3 length is 13 residues. The germline V gene has CDR1 SGHDN and CDR2 FVKESK. The CDR3 region is CASSQVRGYEQYF. The CDR3 nucleotides are TGTGCCAGCAGCCAAGTGCGGGGCTACGAGCAGTACTTC.

This clone was seen a few times. The J gene is TRBJ1-6, the V gene TRBV6-1, with 12 bases aligning to TRBD1. CDR3 length: 18 residues. Trimming at V came to 2 bases and at J to 7 bases, leaving 9 bases not matched to a gene. From germline, CDR1 is MNHNS and CDR2 SASEGT. CDR3 coding DNA: TGTGCCAGCAGTGAAAGGGAGGGACAGGGGGCTAGGAATTCACCCCTCCACTTT. Translating gives CASSEREGQGARNSPLHF.

The chain combines TRBV19 with TRBJ1-5, with TRBD1 matching 9 bases. CDR3 length equals 15 residues. The V segment lost 3 bases and the J segment 7 bases; nucleotides outside the gene matches: 7. The germline CDR1 and CDR2 sequences are LNHDA and SQIVND (reference sequence). The DNA of the CDR3 is TGTGCCAGTAGTATGTTGGGGACAGGGAACCAGCCCCAGCATTTT. This sequence encodes CASSMLGTGNQPQHF.

This sequence joins TRBV9 and TRBJ2-7; 12 bases map to TRBD2. Germline CDR1 and CDR2: SGDLS and YYNGEE. The V and J ends lost 3 bases and 4 bases, in that order; junction bases with no gene match: 14. This CDR3 is built from 18 residues. The CDR3 DNA follows: TGTGCCAGCAGCGGCGGCCCCCTTACTAGCGGGAGGAGGTACGAGCAGTACTTC. Amino acid sequence: CASSGGPLTSGRRYEQYF. The full variable domain, rest sourced from reference TRBV9 and TRBJ2-7, is DSGVTQTPKHLITATGQRVTLRCSPRSGDLSVYWYQQSLDQGLQFLIQYYNGEERAKGNILERFSAQQFPDLHSELNLSSLELGDSALYFCASSGGPLTSGRRYEQYFGPGTRLTVT.

As DNA, the CDR3 is TGTGCCAGCAGCCGCCGACGCGCGGTCGGCTATGGCTACACCTTC. Amino acids: CASSRRRAVGYGYTF. The rearrangement links TRBV5-6 to TRBJ1-2; D unclear. Germline-derived CDR1 and CDR2 are SGHDT and YYEEEE. The germline V and J ends were trimmed by 4 bases and 4 bases, with 17 bases remaining between them. The CDR3 sequence is 15 residues long.

The rearrangement uses TRBV12-5 and TRBJ2-2; TRBD2 agrees at 15 bases. The germline CDR1 and CDR2 sequences are LGHNT and FRNRAP. J was trimmed by 6 bases and V by 5 bases; bases with no gene match: 10. This CDR3 has 18 amino acids. Here the CDR3 DNA reads TGTGCTAGTGGTCCCGGACTAGCGGGGGGGCTAGGCGCCGGGGAGCTGTTTTTT. This translates into CASGPGLAGGLGAGELFF. Full variable domain (missing parts from reference TRBV12-5 and TRBJ2-2): DARVTQTPRHKVTEMGQEVTMRCQPILGHNTVFWYRQTMMQGLELLAYFRNRAPLDDSGMPKDRFSAEMPDATLATLKIQPSEPRDSAVYFCASGPGLAGGLGAGELFFGEGSRLTVL.

The DNA for the CDR3 is TGCGCCAGCGCAAGGAGCGGGGACACTGAAGCTTTCTTT. It yields the protein CASARSGDTEAFF. V is TRBV5-1 and J is TRBJ1-1; D uncertain. Trimming pared 7 bases from V and 3 bases from J, leaving 13 bases between. Germline CDR1 is SGHRS and CDR2 is YFSETQ. The CDR3 is 13 amino acids. Complete variable domain (other parts from reference TRBV5-1 and TRBJ1-1): KAGVTQTPRYLIKTRGQQVTLSCSPISGHRSVSWYQQTPGQGLQFLFEYFSETQRNKGNFPGRFSGRQFSNSRSEMNVSTLELGDSALYLCASARSGDTEAFFGQGTRLTVV.

V gene TRBV19 combines with J gene TRBJ1-1; TRBD1 matches 10 bases. The CDR3 sequence is 16 residues long. CDR1 and CDR2 (germline): LNHDA, SQIVND (reference sequence). The V and J ends lost 2 bases and 0 bases, in that order; junction bases with no gene match: 3. CDR3 sequence: CASSIWTGGLNTEAFF. The CDR3 nucleotides read TGTGCCAGTAGTATATGGACAGGGGGGCTGAACACTGAAGCTTTCTTT. Drawing the rest from reference TRBV19 and TRBJ1-1, the complete variable domain is DGGITQSPKYLFRKEGQNVTLSCEQNLNHDAMYWYRQDPGQGLRLIYYSQIVNDFQKGDIAEGYSVSREKKESFPLTVTSAQKNPTAFYLCASSIWTGGLNTEAFFGQGTRLTVV.

The V gene is TRBV4-1, the J gene TRBJ2-3; 7 bases match TRBD2. The V and J ends lost 7 bases and 2 bases, in that order; junction bases with no gene match: 12. The CDR3 is made up of 16 amino acids. Germline V CDR1 and CDR2: MGHRA, YSYEKL. The CDR3 bases are TGCGCCAGCAACGAAGAGGAGAGCGGGGACACAGATACGCAGTATTTT. This codes for CASNEEESGDTDTQYF.

J is TRBJ1-1 and V is TRBV5-5, with D possibly TRBD1 on 6 matching bases. Germline CDR1 is SGHKS and CDR2 is YYEKEE (reference sequence). The length of the CDR3 is 14 residues. V was pared by 4 bases and J by 0 bases, with 10 bases between. DNA of the CDR3: TGTGCCAGCAGCCCCAGGGGTATGAACACTGAAGCTTTCTTT. Translation gives CASSPRGMNTEAFF. Based on the CDR3 plus reference TRBV5-5 and TRBJ1-1, the full variable domain is DAGVTQSPTHLIKTRGQQVTLRCSPISGHKSVSWYQQVLGQGPQFIFQYYEKEERGRGNFPDRFSARQFPNYSSELNVNALLLGDSALYLCASSPRGMNTEAFFGQGTRLTVV.

This clone turned up a few times. DNA of the CDR3: TGTGCCAGCAGCCCCGAAGCCTTAGCGGGGGGATACACCGGGGAGCTGTTTTTT. Amino acids: CASSPEALAGGYTGELFF. The rearrangement links TRBV9 to TRBJ2-2, with TRBD2 matching 10 bases. Germline CDR1 SGDLS, CDR2 YYNGEE. This CDR3 is 18 amino acids long. The ends lost 4 bases at V and 3 bases at J; junction bases unmatched: 12.

The chain uses TRBV19 and TRBJ1-5; unclear D gene. This CDR3 comprises 15 residues. The V gene lost 5 bases and the J gene lost 3 bases, with 14 bases spanning the gap. CDR1 is LNHDA, CDR2 SQIVND, per germline (reference sequence). The CDR3 spells CASSDPRRYNQPQHF. The CDR3 nucleotides read TGTGCCAGTAGTGACCCCCGGAGGTACAATCAGCCCCAGCATTTT.

V and J are TRBV9 and TRBJ2-2; 8 positions match TRBD1. The CDR3 sequence is 19 residues long. Losses at the gene ends were 0 bases for V and 0 bases for J; bases not matched to a gene: 10. The V gene's germline CDR1 is SGDLS and CDR2 YYNGEE. The CDR3 DNA sequence: TGTGCCAGCAGCGTAGACCCTGATATGGACAGGGCGAACACCGGGGAGCTGTTTTTT. Its translation: CASSVDPDMDRANTGELFF.

This clone was counted between two and nine times. The chain uses TRBV9 and TRBJ2-7, with no clear D. CDR3 length: 14 amino acids. V was trimmed by 8 bases and J by 0 bases, leaving 15 bases between them. Per germline, CDR1 SGDLS and CDR2 YYNGEE. CDR3 sequence reads: CASGRLQSSYEQYF. The CDR3 nucleotides read TGTGCCAGTGGCAGGCTCCAAAGCTCCTACGAGCAGTACTTC.

This clone was seen once. The chain has TRBV5-1 and TRBJ2-7; 10 bases map to TRBD1. V shed 0 bases and J 6 bases; nucleotides not matched to a gene: 6. CDR1 and CDR2 (germline): SGHRS, YFSETQ. This CDR3 comprises 15 residues. The CDR3 protein is CASSLGGTGDREQYF. The CDR3 nucleotides are TGCGCCAGCAGCTTGGGTGGGACAGGGGACCGCGAGCAGTACTTC.

V usage is TRBV6-1 and J usage is TRBJ1-5, with TRBD1 matching 7 bases. J lost 0 bases, V lost 3 bases, and 5 bases had no gene match. The length of the CDR3 is 16 residues. Germline V gene sequence: CDR1 MNHNS, CDR2 SASEGT. The CDR3 sequence is CASSERQGYSNQPQHF. CDR3 in DNA: TGTGCCAGCAGTGAGAGACAGGGTTATAGCAATCAGCCCCAGCATTTT.

The rearrangement uses TRBV9 and TRBJ2-3, with D possibly being TRBD2 (6 bases). The CDR3 length is 15 residues. The germline V gene encodes CDR1 SGDLS and CDR2 YYNGEE. Trimming stripped 2 bases from V and 0 bases from J, with 10 bases between. The DNA for the CDR3 is TGTGCCAGCAGCGTCGGGGGACCTAGCACAGATACGCAGTATTTT. This translates into CASSVGGPSTDTQYF.

The chain recombines TRBV5-4 with TRBJ2-2, with TRBD1 matching over 12 bases. Germline CDR1 and CDR2: SGHNT and YYREEE (reference sequence). The CDR3 has 16 residues. The V and J ends lost 0 bases and 6 bases, in that order; junction bases with no gene match: 3. The CDR3 nucleotides are TGTGCCAGCAGCTTGGGTGGGACAGGGGGCCCCGGGGAGCTGTTTTTT. Protein: CASSLGGTGGPGELFF.